The 27 T cell receptor beta chains below were found in one sample sequenced in a study of human T cells and chemical hapten exposure. Via MiXCR, TCRdb re-called the RACE reads, giving one row per CDR3 protein. The table shows some 52,000 distinct CDR3 sequences, with more than 9.5% occurring only once. Stated time point: patch test 1, 2 weeks after DPC sensitization. The treatment denotes: therapeutic diphenylcyclopropenone sensitization with weekly scalp DPC. Sequencing started from total RNA isolated from unfractionated whole blood. Here the sequenced sample was whole blood, taken in connection with sensitization to the hapten diphenylcyclopropenone (DPC). Receptors originate from a woman in her thirties or forties with alopecia areata. Some clones in this sample may be carry-over from other donors' samples.

V usage is TRBV7-9 and J usage is TRBJ2-5, with D maybe TRBD1 (5 bases). The CDR3 has 14 residues. From germline, CDR1 is SEHNR and CDR2 FQNEAQ (reference sequence). Trimming shortened V by 3 bases and J by 1 base, and 9 bases separated the two germline ends. The CDR3 nucleotides read TGTGCCAGCAGCTTCCGCGACAGCCAAGAGACCCAGTACTTC. Amino acid sequence: CASSFRDSQETQYF.

This clonotype was seen at least ten times. The rearrangement links TRBV12-3 or TRBV12-4 to TRBJ2-2; no firm D call. With 1 base removed from V and 5 bases from J, the gap between germline ends came to 5 bases. The CDR3 has 13 residues. In nucleotides, the CDR3 is TGTGCCAGCAGTTTAGGCAGGACCGGGGAGCTGTTTTTT. Translated: CASSLGRTGELFF.

This clonotype was seen a few times. The rearrangement uses TRBV28 and TRBJ1-2; the D is unclear. V shed 7 bases and J shed 11 bases, with 5 bases lying between them. The CDR3 contains 8 residues. Germline V gives CDR1 MDHEN, CDR2 SYDVKM. In DNA form, the CDR3 reads TGTGCCAGCAAGGGTTACACCTTC. It yields the protein CASKGYTF.

J is TRBJ2-5 and V is TRBV5-4, with 9 bases fitting TRBD2. This CDR3 contains 17 residues. V shed 1 base and J 2 bases; nucleotides not matched to a gene: 9. CDR1 and CDR2 from the germline V gene are SGHNT and YYREEE (reference sequence). The CDR3 sequence is CASSLQRGASSQETQYF. The CDR3 nucleotides read TGTGCCAGCAGCTTGCAGCGGGGGGCCTCCTCTCAAGAGACCCAGTACTTC. Full variable domain (rest looked up from reference TRBV5-4 and TRBJ2-5): ETGVTQSPTHLIKTRGQQVTLRCSSQSGHNTVSWYQQALGQGPQFIFQYYREEENGRGNFPPRFSGLQFPNYSSELNVNALELDDSALYLCASSLQRGASSQETQYFGPGTRLLVL.

This clonotype was observed many times. The V call is TRBV19, the J call TRBJ2-1, with 7 positions matching TRBD2. Germline values: CDR1 LNHDA, CDR2 SQIVND (reference sequence). There are 15 residues in the CDR3. Here the CDR3 reads CATRTSGGIYNEQFF. The CDR3 DNA sequence: TGTGCTACGCGGACTTCCGGGGGGATCTACAATGAGCAGTTCTTC.

This clonotype is labeled as medium-sized. The chain has TRBV7-8 and TRBJ1-1; D uncertain. Germline CDR1 is SGHVS and CDR2 is FQNEAQ. The CDR3 sequence is 16 residues long. Trimming shortened V by 5 bases and J by 4 bases, and 20 bases separated the two germline ends. The CDR3 nucleotides are TGTGCCAGCAGCACAACCTCCAGGAGGGTCGGCACTGAAGCTTTCTTT. Its protein product is CASSTTSRRVGTEAFF. Together with reference TRBV7-8 and TRBJ1-1, the CDR3 gives the full variable domain: GAGVSQSPRYKVAKRGQDVALRCDPISGHVSLFWYQQALGQGPEFLTYFQNEAQLDKSGLPSDRFFAERPEGSVSTLKIQRTQQEDSAVYLCASSTTSRRVGTEAFFGQGTRLTVV.

This clonotype was seen at least ten times. This chain uses TRBV10-2 with TRBJ2-3; 8 bases match TRBD2. Trimming removed 7 bases from V and 8 bases from J; junction bases left unmatched: 8. The CDR3 has 13 residues. CDR1 is WSHSY, CDR2 SAAADI, per germline. Written as DNA, the CDR3 is TGCGCCAGCACCAAGACTAGCGAGGGTACGCAGTATTTT. This codes for CASTKTSEGTQYF.

The table lists this clonotype with many counts. This chain links TRBV29-1 with TRBJ2-3; D is undetermined. The length of the CDR3 is 15 residues. Trimming took 2 bases from V and 0 from J, leaving 12 bases between them. CDR1 and CDR2 (germline): SQVTM, ANQGSEA. CDR3 nucleotides: TGCAGCGTTGAACCACAGCAGAGCAGCACAGATACGCAGTATTTT. Its protein is CSVEPQQSSTDTQYF.

This clonotype was seen many times. The rearrangement links TRBV7-7 to TRBJ2-1; possibly TRBD1 for D (5 bases). The CDR3 contains 13 residues. With 3 bases removed from V and 6 bases from J, the gap between germline ends came to 9 bases. CDR1 and CDR2 from the germline V gene are SSHAT and FNYEAQ (reference sequence). The CDR3 DNA follows: TGTGCCAGCAGCTTCGGGCAGGGCAATGAGCAGTTCTTC. Amino acids: CASSFGQGNEQFF.

This clonotype was counted only a few times. V and J are TRBV7-9 and TRBJ2-7; 8 bases are shared with TRBD1. Germline V gene lookup returns CDR1 SEHNR and CDR2 FQNEAQ (reference sequence). The V segment lost 5 bases and the J segment 0 bases; nucleotides outside the gene matches: 9. The CDR3 is 16 amino acids. The CDR3 nucleotides are TGTGCCAGCAGCCCGCGGGCGGGACAGGCCTCCTACGAGCAGTACTTC. Translating gives CASSPRAGQASYEQYF.

This clonotype was seen only a few times. This sequence joins TRBV4-3 and TRBJ2-1; 7 positions match TRBD1. The germline gives CDR1 LGHNA, CDR2 YSLEER. The CDR3 runs 15 residues. V lost 0 bases and J lost 4; bases outside the gene matches: 3. In DNA, the CDR3 is TGCGCCAGCAGCCAAGACGCGACAGGGTACAATGAGCAGTTCTTC. Encoded protein: CASSQDATGYNEQFF.

This clonotype was recorded many times. The chain combines TRBV29-1 with TRBJ2-3; TRBD1 might be the D (6 bases). CDR3 size: 12 residues. CDR1 and CDR2 (germline): SQVTM, ANQGSEA. The ends were cut back, 7 bases at V and 4 bases at J, with 12 bases in the middle. This CDR3 is CSGMRGSDTQYF. CDR3 DNA: TGCAGCGGGATGAGGGGGTCAGATACGCAGTATTTT.

The chain employs TRBV11-2 and TRBJ2-5; the D gene is possibly TRBD1 (6 bases). Germline lookup yields CDR1 SGHAT and CDR2 FQNNGV. The CDR3 totals 13 residues. Trimming left V 5 bases short and J 1 base short, with 8 bases between. The CDR3 nucleotides read TGTGCCAGCAGCCCACAGGGCCAAGAGACCCAGTACTTC. Translating gives CASSPQGQETQYF.

At least ten counts were recorded for this clonotype. The chain uses TRBV12-2 and TRBJ1-1; the table gives TRBD1 as D, unverified against the DNA. TRBV12-2 counts as a pseudogene. The CDR3 length is 16 residues. CDR3 amino acids: CASRLTGGAGMAEAFF. The CDR3 region has the DNA TGTGCAAGTCGCTTAACAGGGGGCGCAGGTATGGCTGAAGCTTTCTTT.

The chain combines TRBV5-6 with TRBJ2-7; TRBD2 is a possible D gene (5 bases). Trimming took off 1 base at V and 4 bases at J, with 12 bases between the two ends. This CDR3 comprises 14 residues. Germline CDR1 reads SGHDT; CDR2 reads YYEEEE. In nucleotides, the CDR3 is TGTGCCAGCAGCTTGAGGGTTGCGGGTTACGAGCAGTACTTC. This codes for CASSLRVAGYEQYF.

This rearrangement joins TRBV6-1 to TRBJ1-5; unclear D gene. The CDR3 consists of 16 residues. Between the trimmed V and J ends, which lost 0 bases and 0 bases, there was a span of 9 bases. The germline V gene encodes CDR1 MNHNS and CDR2 SASEGT. The CDR3 sequence: CASSEARGYSNQPQHF. Written as DNA, the CDR3 is TGTGCCAGCAGTGAAGCTAGAGGGTATAGCAATCAGCCCCAGCATTTT.

The CDR3 DNA is TGTGCCAGCAGCTTGGGGGAGATCCAGCCCCAGCATTTT. This encodes CASSLGEIQPQHF. The chain employs TRBV11-2 and TRBJ1-5, with D possibly being TRBD1 (5 bases). Germline loops: CDR1 SGHAT, CDR2 FQNNGV. V was shortened by 3 bases and J by 7 bases, with 10 bases between the two germline ends. The CDR3 length is 13 residues.

This clonotype was seen repeatedly, ten times or more. V usage is TRBV2 and J usage is TRBJ2-3, with a weak D call TRBD1 (6 bases). Germline assignment: CDR1 SNHLY and CDR2 FYNNEI. The CDR3 is 15 residues long. Trimming shortened V by 5 bases and J by 2 bases, and 14 bases separated the two germline ends. CDR3 in amino acids: CASSRGQSNTDTQYF. In DNA, the CDR3 is TGTGCCAGCAGTCGAGGACAGTCGAACACAGATACGCAGTATTTT.

This clonotype has at least ten counts. The CDR3 region is CASSPPPPETQYF. The CDR3 coding sequence is TGTGCCAGCTCACCACCCCCGCCAGAGACCCAGTACTTC. V gene TRBV18 combines with J gene TRBJ2-5; D ambiguous. CDR3 size: 13 residues. Germline CDR1 is KGHSH and CDR2 is LQKENI. Trimming cost V 0 bases and J 4 bases, with 6 bases left between them.

In its sample, this clonotype was seen a few times. The chain is built from TRBV11-2 and TRBJ2-3; 8 bases are a match to TRBD1. Trimming at V came to 0 bases and at J to 6 bases, leaving 5 bases not matched to a gene. This CDR3 is built from 15 residues. Germline-derived CDR1 and CDR2 are SGHAT and FQNNGV. CDR3 in amino acids: CASSLDPGGPDTQYF. CDR3 bases: TGTGCCAGCAGCTTAGATCCAGGGGGCCCGGATACGCAGTATTTT.

This clonotype was found a few times. The chain recombines TRBV20-1 with TRBJ2-5; 9 bases match TRBD2. Germline V CDR1 and CDR2: DFQATT, SNEGSKA (reference sequence). V lost 0 bases to trimming and J lost 3 bases; unmatched junction nucleotides: 5. This CDR3 has 15 amino acids. In nucleotides, the CDR3 is TGCAGTGCTAGAGATCAGGCTAGCGGGGAAGAGACCCAGTACTTC. It is translated as CSARDQASGEETQYF.

There are a few counts of this clonotype. V usage is TRBV6-4 and J usage is TRBJ2-1; the match to TRBD1 covers 9 bases. Germline V gene lookup returns CDR1 MRHNA and CDR2 SNTAGT. The CDR3 extends over 13 amino acids. V lost 9 bases, J lost 5 bases, and 5 bases stayed unmatched. Here the CDR3 DNA reads TGTGCCAGGGAGGACAGGGGCCACAATGAGCAGTTCTTC. Translation: CAREDRGHNEQFF.

There are many counts of this clonotype. In DNA, the CDR3 is TGTGCCAGCAGTTCCAGGGGGGCGCGGAATTCACCCCTCCACTTT. Protein product: CASSSRGARNSPLHF. The chain uses TRBV2 and TRBJ1-6; 7 positions agree with TRBD1. Germline-derived CDR1 and CDR2 are SNHLY and FYNNEI. With 5 bases clipped from V and 7 bases from J, the junction kept 8 bases outside the gene matches. The length of the CDR3 is 15 residues.

V and J are TRBV18 and TRBJ2-7, with 7 positions matching TRBD1. Unmatched junction bases numbered 14, after V lost 3 bases and J lost 3 bases. The CDR3 runs to 17 residues. CDR1 is KGHSH and CDR2 is LQKENI in the germline V gene. The CDR3 protein is CASSPSEVWDRDYEQYF. Written as DNA, the CDR3 is TGTGCCAGCTCACCTTCCGAGGTATGGGACAGAGACTACGAGCAGTACTTC.

The V call is TRBV9, the J call TRBJ2-7; perhaps TRBD1 as D (6 bases). Trimming removed 0 bases at V and 6 bases at J, with 10 bases between. This CDR3 contains 13 residues. The germline V gene encodes CDR1 SGDLS and CDR2 YYNGEE. The CDR3 is CASSVDRAGEQYF. The CDR3, as DNA: TGTGCCAGCAGCGTAGACAGGGCTGGCGAGCAGTACTTC.

This clonotype was counted only a few times. The chain recombines TRBV2 with TRBJ1-5; D gene unclear. CDR1 and CDR2 from the germline V gene are SNHLY and FYNNEI. The CDR3 has 14 amino acids. V lost 3 bases to trimming and J lost 0 bases, with 6 bases between them. CDR3 loop: CASSETDSNQPQHF. In nucleotides, the CDR3 is TGTGCCAGCAGTGAGACGGATAGCAATCAGCCCCAGCATTTT.

The J gene is TRBJ2-5, the V gene TRBV27, with 10 bases matching TRBD2. The V gene end was trimmed by 3 bases and the J gene end by 9 bases; junction bases not matched to a gene: 7. This CDR3 spans 14 amino acids. CDR1 is MNHEY and CDR2 is SMNVEV in the germline V gene (reference sequence). The CDR3 here is CASSLTSGPGAQYF. The CDR3 DNA follows: TGTGCCAGCAGTTTGACTAGCGGGCCAGGGGCCCAGTACTTC.